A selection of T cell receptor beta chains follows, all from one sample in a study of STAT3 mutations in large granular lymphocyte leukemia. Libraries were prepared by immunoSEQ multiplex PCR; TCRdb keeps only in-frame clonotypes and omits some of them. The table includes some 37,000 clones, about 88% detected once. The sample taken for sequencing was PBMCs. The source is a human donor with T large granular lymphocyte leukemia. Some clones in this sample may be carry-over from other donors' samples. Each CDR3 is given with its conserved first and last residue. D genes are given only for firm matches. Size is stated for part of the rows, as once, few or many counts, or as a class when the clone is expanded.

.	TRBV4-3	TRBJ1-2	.	TGCGCCAGCAGCCAAGACCACTCGGACGCTTCGGGCTACACCTTC	CASSQDHSDASGYTF
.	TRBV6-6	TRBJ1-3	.	TGTGCCAGCAGTTACAACAGGCCACGGCCTGGAAACACCATATATTTT	CASSYNRPRPGNTIYF
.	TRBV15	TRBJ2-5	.	TGTGCCACCAGCAGGGGTGGGGAGACCCAGTACTTC	CATSRGGETQYF
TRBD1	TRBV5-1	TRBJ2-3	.	TGCGCCAGCAGCCTAGGGACAGGGGGCGATACGCAGTATTTT	CASSLGTGGDTQYF
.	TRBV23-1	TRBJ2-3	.	TGCGCCAGCAGTCAACGACTACTAGAATACGCGCAGTATTTT	CASSQRLLEYAQYF
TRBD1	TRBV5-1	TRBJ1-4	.	TGCGCCAGCAAACAGGGGGTAAATGAAAAACTGTTTTTT	CASKQGVNEKLFF
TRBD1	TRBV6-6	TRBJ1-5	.	TGTGCCAGCAGTAGCCATGGGACAGCCCAACAGCCCCAGCATTTT	CASSSHGTAQQPQHF
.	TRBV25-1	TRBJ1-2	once	TGTGCCAGCTCCGGGACCTATGGCTACACCTTC	CASSGTYGYTF
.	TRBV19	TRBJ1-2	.	TGTGCCAGTAGCCCAGGCCATTGGGGCTACACCTTC	CASSPGHWGYTF
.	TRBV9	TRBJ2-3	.	TGTGCCAGCAGCGTAGCGGGGGGCGGTAACACAGATACGCAGTATTTT	CASSVAGGGNTDTQYF
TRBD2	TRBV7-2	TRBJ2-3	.	TGTGCCAGCAGCTTAATGAGCGGGGGCCACACAGATACGCAGTATTTT	CASSLMSGGHTDTQYF
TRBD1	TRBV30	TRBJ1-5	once	TGTGCCTGGGAGGAAGGGGGCAGAGGCAATCAGCCCCAGCATTTT	CAWEEGGRGNQPQHF
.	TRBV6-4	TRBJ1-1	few	TGTGCCAGCAGCGGAGGACAGTCCACTGAAGCTTTCTTT	CASSGGQSTEAFF
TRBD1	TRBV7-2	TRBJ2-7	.	TGTGCCAGCAGCCCCGGGACAGGGATCTACGAGCAGTACTTC	CASSPGTGIYEQYF